The sequence of this T cell receptor (beta chain) was determined in a study of blood T cell repertoires in COVID-19. Authors' data handling: Cell counts per sample came from amplifying reference gene primers. Sequencing used immunoSEQ multiplex PCR; TCRdb keeps in-frame clones, though not all of them. That table supplies the V and J calls and clone size; D and trimming were determined from the DNA. The sample holds more than 200,000 clones; roughly 90% are singletons and the top ten take roughly 2.5%. The CDR3 covers 14 residues. Trimming left V 1 base short and J 7 bases short, with 12 bases between. CDR1 MGHDK and CDR2 SYGVNS come from the germline V gene.

Sequencing was carried out using peripheral blood. This chain joins TRBV25-1 and TRBJ2-3; possible D gene TRBD2, 5 bases. This TCR was recovered from a woman in her fifties or sixties with acute or convalescent COVID-19. CDR3 bases: TGTGCCAGCAGTGAATTTCTAGGGAGAAATACGCAGTATTTT. Protein sequence: CASSEFLGRNTQYF.